One sample yielded the 7 T cell receptor beta chains listed below, sequenced in a study of immune characterization of retroperitoneal liposarcoma. MiXCR was run by TCRdb on the PCR reads, yielding one entry per CDR3 protein. The profile shows about 9,600 distinct CDR3 sequences, around 26% of them singletons. Sequencing was performed on tumor tissue. The receptors were gathered from a male donor with retroperitoneal liposarcoma.

The chain has TRBV7-2 and TRBJ1-6, with a weak D call TRBD1 (5 bases). This CDR3 region has 13 residues. Trimming cost V 8 bases and J 10 bases, with 15 bases left between them. Germline V gives CDR1 SGHTA, CDR2 FQGNSA. The CDR3 spells CASLGVGNSPLHF. DNA for the CDR3: TGTGCCAGCTTGGGGGTCGGGAACTCACCCCTCCACTTT.

This clonotype appeared many times. One junction end disagrees with the germline gene, perhaps due to a read error. The chain recombines TRBV7-7 with TRBJ2-1; D possibly corresponds to TRBD1 (5 bases). Looked up from germline, CDR1 is SSHAT and CDR2 is FNYEAQ (reference sequence). This CDR3 region has 13 residues. The DNA for the CDR3 is TGTGCTAGCAGTCTGGACGGACAAGAGACCCAGTTCTTC. This encodes CASSLDGQETQFF. Looking up the rest from reference TRBV7-7 and TRBJ2-1 gives the full variable domain: GAGVSQSPRYKVTKRGQDVTLRCDPISSHATLYWYQQALGQGPEFLTYFNYEAQPDKSGLPSDRFSAERPEGSISTLTIQRTEQRDSAMYRCASSLDGQETQFFGPGTRLTVL.

By share of the sample, this clonotype is medium-sized (0.01 to 0.1%). The CDR3 region is CASSQTGGASYGYTF. CDR3 bases: TGTGCCAGCAGTCAAACAGGGGGCGCGAGCTATGGCTACACCTTC. The chain carries TRBV7-2 and TRBJ1-2, with 9 bases fitting TRBD1. Germline-derived CDR1 and CDR2 are SGHTA and FQGNSA. The V and J ends lost 6 bases and 4 bases, in that order; junction bases with no gene match: 9. CDR3 length equals 15 residues. Full variable domain (outside the CDR3, taken from reference TRBV7-2 and TRBJ1-2): GAGVSQSPSNKVTEKGKDVELRCDPISGHTALYWYRQSLGQGLEFLIYFQGNSAPDKSGLPSDRFSAERTGGSVSTLTIQRTQQEDSAVYLCASSQTGGASYGYTFGSGTRLTVV.

About this clonotype itself: Without the conserved terminal phenylalanine or tryptophan, this CDR3 likely stems from a read error. The DNA is left out, because the CDR3 cannot be placed on it with certainty; the CDR3 is given as TCRdb lists it. This chain connects TRBV7-2 to TRBJ2-1. Germline CDR1 SGHTA, CDR2 FQGNSA. The CDR3 totals 9 residues, both ends included. The CDR3 spells CASSLSVSG.

This clonotype appeared many times. The chain uses TRBV12-3 or TRBV12-4 and TRBJ2-1; 11 bases line up with TRBD2. The J call is doubtful: the DNA matches TRBJ2-7 better. This CDR3 comprises 16 residues. The CDR3 sequence is CASSTRLAGSYNEQYF. Written as DNA, the CDR3 is TGTGCCAGCAGTACTCGACTAGCGGGATCCTACAATGAGCAGTACTTC.

This clonotype was seen a handful of times. The DNA of the CDR3 is TGTGCCAGCAGCGGACAGGGCGGTGCAGATACGCAGTATTTT. Residues: CASSGQGGADTQYF. V gene TRBV27 combines with J gene TRBJ2-3; 8 nucleotides match TRBD1. The CDR3 has 14 residues. V was pared by 6 bases and J by 4 bases, with 6 bases of the junction left unmatched. Per the germline V gene, CDR1 is MNHEY and CDR2 is SMNVEV (reference sequence).

V usage is TRBV7-2 and J usage is TRBJ2-5; TRBD1 matches 12 bases. The junction had 15 bases not matched to a gene; V was cut back by 5 bases and J by 11 bases. The CDR3 has 16 amino acids. CDR1 SGHTA and CDR2 FQGNSA come from the germline V gene. As DNA, the CDR3 is TGTGCCAGCAGCCGTAGACCGGGACAGGGGGCTTCTGAGCAGTACTTC. It is translated as CASSRRPGQGASEQYF.